One and the same sample provided the 3 T cell receptor beta chains below, sequenced in a study of T cell responses to AZD1222 COVID-19 vaccine. The assay was immunoSEQ multiplex PCR, and TCRdb's table has in-frame clones only and misses some. The sample shows about 100,000 clones, around 87% of them seen only once. Sequencing used peripheral blood, obtained on day 0 of MenACWY control vaccination. The receptors originated from an adult in good health.

The rearrangement joins TRBV5-1 to TRBJ2-3; 9 bases map to TRBD2. Germline-derived CDR1 and CDR2 are SGHRS and YFSETQ. The trim removed 0 bases at V and 6 bases at J, leaving 5 bases unmatched. The CDR3 contains 15 residues. The DNA of the CDR3 is TGCGCCAGCAGCTTGGAGAAAGCGGGGGGCGATACGCAGTATTTT. Amino acid sequence: CASSLEKAGGDTQYF. Complete variable domain (other parts from reference TRBV5-1 and TRBJ2-3): KAGVTQTPRYLIKTRGQQVTLSCSPISGHRSVSWYQQTPGQGLQFLFEYFSETQRNKGNFPGRFSGRQFSNSRSEMNVSTLELGDSALYLCASSLEKAGGDTQYFGPGTRLTVL.

V gene TRBV15 combines with J gene TRBJ2-7; the D gene could be TRBD1 or TRBD2 (6 bases each). The CDR3 runs 16 residues. In germline, CDR1 is LNHNV, CDR2 YYDKDF (reference sequence). Trimming pared 0 bases from V and 4 bases from J, leaving 16 bases between. CDR3 in amino acids: CATSRDWGAGTYEQYF. For the CDR3, the DNA is TGTGCCACCAGCAGAGATTGGGGGGCGGGGACTTACGAGCAGTACTTC. Full variable domain (rest looked up from reference TRBV15 and TRBJ2-7): DAMVIQNPRYQVTQFGKPVTLSCSQTLNHNVMYWYQQKSSQAPKLLFHYYDKDFNNEADTPDNFQSRRPNTSFCFLDIRSPGLGDTAMYLCATSRDWGAGTYEQYFGPGTRLTVT.

This rearrangement joins TRBV18 to TRBJ1-5; D unclear. The V end lost 2 bases, the J end lost 0 bases, and 8 bases lay between the germline ends. Germline V lookup: CDR1 KGHSH, CDR2 LQKENI. The CDR3 consists of 15 residues. CDR3 loop: CASSPTRYSNQPQHF. CDR3 coding DNA: TGTGCCAGCTCACCAACTCGTTATAGCAATCAGCCCCAGCATTTT.